This T cell receptor (beta chain) appears in the sequencing data of a study of control samples from healthy donors and cancer patients. This clone was seen a single time. CDR1 SGHDN and CDR2 FVKESK come from the germline V gene. The ends were cut back, 3 bases at V and 2 bases at J, with 11 bases in the middle. This CDR3 comprises 14 residues. Repertoires were generated with immunoSEQ multiplex PCR, while TCRdb's copy carries only in-frame clones and drops some. This sample has about 61,000 clones, with almost 90% found just once. This chain connects TRBV14 to TRBJ2-7; weak D call: TRBD1 (5 bases). The receptor was isolated from a man aged 55 to 70 with colorectal cancer. Sequencing input: PBMCs. The CDR3 sequence: CASSHRARTYEQYF. The DNA for the CDR3 is TGTGCCAGCAGCCACAGGGCTAGGACCTACGAGCAGTACTTC.